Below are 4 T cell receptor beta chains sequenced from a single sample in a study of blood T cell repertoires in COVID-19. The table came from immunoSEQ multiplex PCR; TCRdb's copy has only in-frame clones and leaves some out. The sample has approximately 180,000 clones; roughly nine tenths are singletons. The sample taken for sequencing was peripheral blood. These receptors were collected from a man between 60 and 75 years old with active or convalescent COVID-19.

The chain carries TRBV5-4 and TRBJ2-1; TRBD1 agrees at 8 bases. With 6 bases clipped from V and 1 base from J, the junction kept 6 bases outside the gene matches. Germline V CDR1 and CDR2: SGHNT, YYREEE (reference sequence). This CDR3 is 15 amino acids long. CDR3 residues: CASTHRDRSYNEQFF. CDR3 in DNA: TGTGCCAGCACCCACCGGGACAGGTCCTACAATGAGCAGTTCTTC.

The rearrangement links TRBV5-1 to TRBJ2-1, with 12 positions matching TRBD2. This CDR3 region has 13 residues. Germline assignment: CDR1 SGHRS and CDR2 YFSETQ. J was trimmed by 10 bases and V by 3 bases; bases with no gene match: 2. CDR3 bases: TGCGCCAGCAGCTGGACTAGCGGGGCAGAGCAGTTCTTC. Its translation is CASSWTSGAEQFF.

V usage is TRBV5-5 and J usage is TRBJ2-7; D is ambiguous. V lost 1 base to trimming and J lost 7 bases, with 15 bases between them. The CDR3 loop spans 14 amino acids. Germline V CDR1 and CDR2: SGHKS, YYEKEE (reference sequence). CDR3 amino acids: CASSLNVITREQYF. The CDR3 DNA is TGTGCCAGCAGCTTGAATGTGATAACGAGGGAGCAGTACTTC. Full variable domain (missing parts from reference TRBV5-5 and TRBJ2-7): DAGVTQSPTHLIKTRGQQVTLRCSPISGHKSVSWYQQVLGQGPQFIFQYYEKEERGRGNFPDRFSARQFPNYSSELNVNALLLGDSALYLCASSLNVITREQYFGPGTRLTVT.

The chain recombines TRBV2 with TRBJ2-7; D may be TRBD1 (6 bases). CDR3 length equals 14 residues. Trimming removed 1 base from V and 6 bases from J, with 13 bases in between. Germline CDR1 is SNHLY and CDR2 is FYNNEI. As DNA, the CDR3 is TGTGCCAGCAGTGAAGGACAGGTGCCCAGCGAGCAGTACTTC. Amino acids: CASSEGQVPSEQYF.